The next 18 T cell receptor beta chains were all read from a single sample in a study of T cell responses to AZD1222 COVID-19 vaccine. The table came from immunoSEQ multiplex PCR; TCRdb's copy has only in-frame clones and leaves some out. The sample consists of fewer than 50,000 clones, less than 95% of them appearing once. The material was peripheral blood, obtained 28 days after the second AZD1222 dose. These receptors were collected from an adult who received the AZD1222 COVID-19 vaccine.

The CDR3 here is CASSLAATFYEQYF. The CDR3 region has the DNA TGCGCCAGCAGCTTGGCAGCGACGTTCTACGAGCAGTACTTC. The V gene is TRBV5-1, the J gene TRBJ2-7; D uncertain. V lost 0 bases, J lost 3 bases, and 10 bases lay in between. The CDR3 sequence is 14 residues long. The V gene's germline CDR1 is SGHRS and CDR2 YFSETQ.

This clone came up once. J is TRBJ1-3 and V is TRBV7-8; the D gene is possibly TRBD1 (6 bases). Germline loops: CDR1 SGHVS, CDR2 FQNEAQ. V dropped 6 bases and J dropped 4 bases, with 13 bases sitting between them. The CDR3 extends over 14 amino acids. DNA of the CDR3: TGTGCCAGCAGTTGGACAGCGTCCGGAAACACCATATATTTT. Its protein product is CASSWTASGNTIYF. The full variable domain, in which reference TRBV7-8 and TRBJ1-3 provide the parts outside the CDR3, is GAGVSQSPRYKVAKRGQDVALRCDPISGHVSLFWYQQALGQGPEFLTYFQNEAQLDKSGLPSDRFFAERPEGSVSTLKIQRTQQEDSAVYLCASSWTASGNTIYFGEGSWLTVV.

This chain joins TRBV15 and TRBJ2-1; D is perhaps TRBD1 (5 bases). CDR3 length: 15 amino acids. V was clipped by 4 bases and J by 5 bases, with 15 bases between them. Germline CDR1 LNHNV, CDR2 YYDKDF (reference sequence). CDR3 sequence: CATSTSTVTDNEQFF. The CDR3 nucleotides read TGTGCCACCAGCACCTCGACAGTTACGGACAATGAGCAGTTCTTC.

The gene calls are TRBV2 and TRBJ1-1; the D is unclear. The germline V gene has CDR1 SNHLY and CDR2 FYNNEI. The CDR3 totals 14 residues. V shed 7 bases and J shed 7 bases, with 19 bases lying between them. The CDR3 DNA sequence: TGTGCCAGCACTTTGGACTGGGTGCTGAATGAAGCTTTCTTT. Its translation is CASTLDWVLNEAFF.

The chain joins TRBV30 to TRBJ1-5, with a tentative D call TRBD1 (5 bases). The CDR3 runs to 14 residues. Deletions cut 4 bases from V and 3 bases from J, with 13 bases between. The germline gives CDR1 GTSNPN, CDR2 SVGIG (reference sequence). In nucleotides, the CDR3 is TGTGCCTGGACCCCTTCAGGGAACAATCAGCCCCAGCATTTT. The encoded protein is CAWTPSGNNQPQHF.

The chain uses TRBV3-1 (or the pseudogene TRBV3-2) and TRBJ1-2; TRBD1 might be the D (6 bases). Trimming pared 2 bases from V and 8 bases from J, leaving 21 bases between. This CDR3 has 16 residues. Looked up from germline, CDR1 is LGHDT and CDR2 is YNNKEL (reference sequence). CDR3 residues: CASSQPPPVGGRGYTF. CDR3 coding DNA: TGTGCCAGCAGCCAACCCCCCCCTGTGGGGGGCCGGGGCTACACCTTC.

The CDR3 DNA follows: TGTGCCAGCAGAGACAGGGGGCAGGTCTCAAATGAGCAGTTCTTC. Amino acid sequence: CASRDRGQVSNEQFF. The V gene is TRBV2, the J gene TRBJ2-1, with 10 bases lining up with TRBD1. The ends lost 6 bases at V and 7 bases at J; junction bases unmatched: 9. CDR1 SNHLY and CDR2 FYNNEI come from the germline V gene. The CDR3 loop spans 15 amino acids.

The chain has TRBV5-5 and TRBJ2-6; tentatively, D is TRBD1 (5 bases). CDR3 length: 16 residues. The germline V gene has CDR1 SGHKS and CDR2 YYEKEE (reference sequence). V was pared by 4 bases and J by 0 bases, with 11 bases between. In nucleotides, the CDR3 is TGTGCCAGCAGCCCCCTGGGGCCCTCTGGGGCCAACGTCCTGACTTTC. Translation gives CASSPLGPSGANVLTF.

The gene calls are TRBV10-3 and TRBJ2-2; 7 nucleotides align to TRBD1. The germline V gene has CDR1 ENHRY and CDR2 SYGVKD. Losses at the gene ends were 11 bases for V and 0 bases for J; bases not matched to a gene: 9. This CDR3 is 15 amino acids long. CDR3 sequence (DNA): TGTGCCGCAAGTAGACAGGGACCGAACACCGGGGAGCTGTTTTTT. It is translated as CAASRQGPNTGELFF.

This sequence joins TRBV5-1 and TRBJ1-4; D may be TRBD1 (5 bases). V was clipped by 0 bases and J by 8 bases, with 17 bases between them. Germline CDR1 SGHRS, CDR2 YFSETQ. The CDR3 is 16 amino acids. CDR3 nucleotides: TGCGCCAGCAGCTTGGTCCCCCCGAGGGGCGCAGAAAAACTGTTTTTT. Amino acid sequence: CASSLVPPRGAEKLFF.

The gene calls are TRBV18 and TRBJ1-5, with TRBD1 identical over 12 bases. V was clipped by 2 bases and J by 1 base; unmatched bases: 3. The CDR3 spans 17 residues. Germline V gene sequence: CDR1 KGHSH, CDR2 LQKENI. The CDR3 region is CASSPGTGGRSNQPQHF. Written as DNA, the CDR3 is TGTGCCAGCTCACCAGGGACAGGGGGCAGGAGCAATCAGCCCCAGCATTTT. The entire variable domain, with the rest obtained from reference TRBV18 and TRBJ1-5, is as follows: NAGVMQNPRHLVRRRGQEARLRCSPMKGHSHVYWYRQLPEEGLKFMVYLQKENIIDESGMPKERFSAEFPKEGPSILRIQQVVRGDSAAYFCASSPGTGGRSNQPQHFGDGTRLSIL.

The V gene is TRBV14, the J gene TRBJ1-2; 7 positions agree with TRBD1. The CDR3 loop spans 13 amino acids. The germline CDR1 and CDR2 sequences are SGHDN and FVKESK. Trimming removed 7 bases from V and 8 bases from J; junction bases left unmatched: 10. The CDR3, as DNA: TGTGCCAGCAACCCCATGACAGGGCACGGCTACACCTTC. This translates into CASNPMTGHGYTF.

The rearrangement links TRBV6-2 or TRBV6-3 to TRBJ2-1; possible D gene TRBD1, 5 bases. Germline V gene data show CDR1 as MNHEY and CDR2 as SVGEGT. This CDR3 has 14 residues. The ends were cut back, 2 bases at V and 5 bases at J, with 10 bases in the middle. The DNA of the CDR3 is TGTGCCAGCAGTTACCGACAGAGAAACAATGAGCAGTTCTTC. Its translation: CASSYRQRNNEQFF.

V is TRBV14 and J is TRBJ2-6; D is unresolved. The germline CDR1 and CDR2 sequences are SGHDN and FVKESK. The V end lost 1 base, the J end lost 1 base, and 14 bases lay between the germline ends. The CDR3 consists of 18 residues. The CDR3, as DNA: TGTGCCAGCAGCCAAGCGCATCTTGGCCTTTCTGGGGCCAACGTCCTGACTTTC. It specifies CASSQAHLGLSGANVLTF.

The rearrangement joins TRBV7-9 to TRBJ2-1; D is unresolved. The CDR3 runs to 12 residues. Trimming pared 6 bases from V and 9 bases from J, leaving 12 bases between. Germline CDR1 is SEHNR and CDR2 is FQNEAQ (reference sequence). This CDR3 is CASSYPTGEQFF. In DNA form, the CDR3 reads TGTGCCAGCAGTTATCCGACTGGTGAGCAGTTCTTC.

The rearrangement links TRBV11-2 to TRBJ2-3; the D is unclear. The CDR3 runs to 13 residues. Trimming took 5 bases from V and 2 from J, leaving 8 bases between them. Germline CDR1 SGHAT, CDR2 FQNNGV. CDR3: CASSRLDTDTQYF. CDR3 DNA sequence: TGTGCCAGCAGCCGACTGGACACAGATACGCAGTATTTT. Combining the CDR3 with reference TRBV11-2 and TRBJ2-3 gives the whole variable domain EAGVAQSPRYKIIEKRQSVAFWCNPISGHATLYWYQQILGQGPKLLIQFQNNGVVDDSQLPKDRFSAERLKGVDSTLKIQPAKLEDSAVYLCASSRLDTDTQYFGPGTRLTVL.

The V gene is TRBV10-3, the J gene TRBJ1-6, with a possible D match to TRBD1 (5 bases). The CDR3 loop spans 16 amino acids. Trimming cost V 0 bases and J 4 bases, with 10 bases left between them. Germline V gives CDR1 ENHRY, CDR2 SYGVKD. The CDR3 reads CAISESGRTYNSPLHF. In DNA, the CDR3 is TGTGCCATCAGTGAGTCCGGCAGGACATATAATTCACCCCTCCACTTT.

The CDR3 loop is CASSETLGKTEAFF. The DNA for the CDR3 is TGCGCCAGCAGTGAAACCTTGGGGAAGACTGAAGCTTTCTTT. The V call is TRBV10-2, the J call TRBJ1-1, with D hard to call. V lost 3 bases and J lost 5, with 13 bases in between. CDR1 and CDR2 (germline): WSHSY, SAAADI. The CDR3 is 14 residues long.